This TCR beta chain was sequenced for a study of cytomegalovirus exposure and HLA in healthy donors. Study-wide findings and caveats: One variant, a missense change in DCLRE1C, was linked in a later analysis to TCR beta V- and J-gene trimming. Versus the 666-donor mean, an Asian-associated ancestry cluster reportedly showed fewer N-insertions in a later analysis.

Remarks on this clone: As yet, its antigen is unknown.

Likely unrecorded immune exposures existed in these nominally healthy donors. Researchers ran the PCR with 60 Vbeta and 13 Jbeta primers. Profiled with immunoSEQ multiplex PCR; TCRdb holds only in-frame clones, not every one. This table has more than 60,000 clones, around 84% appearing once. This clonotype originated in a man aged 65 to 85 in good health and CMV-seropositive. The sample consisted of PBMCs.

In nucleotides, the CDR3 is TGTGCCAGCTCACCAGCCAGGGGCACAGATACGCAGTATTTT. Amino acids: CASSPARGTDTQYF. The chain combines TRBV18 with TRBJ2-3; D is possibly TRBD1 (5 bases). CDR3 length: 14 residues. Trimming took off 2 bases at V and 1 base at J, with 7 bases between the two ends. In germline, CDR1 is KGHSH, CDR2 LQKENI.